This is a list of T cell receptor beta chains from one sample in a study of T-cell memory formation after mild COVID-19. TCRdb called the 5' RACE reads again in MiXCR, with one record for every CDR3 protein. This table holds hundreds of thousands of distinct CDR3 sequences, around 14% found once. Sequenced: PBMCs or a T cell subset sorted from them (not recorded which). The source is a man between 18 and 29 years old who had mild COVID-19 (a few samples of this study predate the infection). Cell type and time point are not known. Both conserved end residues are part of each CDR3. D genes are given only for firm matches. Expanded clones get a size class; other rows say once, few or many, or leave the size out.

>-|TRBV5-5|TRBJ1-1|few
CAGDNPPPLNTEAFF
TGTGCCGGAGATAATCCCCCACCCCTCAACACTGAAGCTTTCTTT
>TRBD2|TRBV7-2|TRBJ2-1|few
CASSPPGTRINEQFF
TGTGCCAGCAGCCCTCCCGGGACTAGGATCAATGAGCAGTTCTTC
>-|TRBV4-1|TRBJ1-2|-
CASSPRAGNYGYTF
TGCGCCAGCAGCCCAAGGGCAGGGAACTATGGCTACACCTTC
>-|TRBV5-1|TRBJ2-7|-
CASSDSYSYEQYF
TGCGCCAGCAGTGACAGTTACTCCTACGAGCAGTACTTC
>-|TRBV6-5|TRBJ1-4|few
CASSYSRPGLVLGAEKLFF
TGTGCCAGCAGTTACTCGCGTCCCGGACTCGTGCTTGGGGCTGAAAAACTGTTTTTT
>-|TRBV5-1|TRBJ2-3|few
CASSFSSSSTDTQYF
TGCGCCAGCAGCTTCTCTAGTTCTTCCACAGATACGCAGTATTTT
>TRBD2|TRBV4-3|TRBJ2-3|few
CASSQGGTRISDTQYF
TGCGCCAGCAGCCAAGGGGGGACTAGAATATCAGATACGCAGTATTTT
>-|TRBV4-3|TRBJ1-1|once
CASSQVWGDTEAFF
TGCGCCAGCAGCCAAGTCTGGGGCGACACTGAAGCTTTCTTT
>TRBD1|TRBV7-9|TRBJ2-3|-
CASSLAQGISDTQYF
TGTGCCAGCAGCTTAGCACAGGGGATTTCGGATACTCAGTATTTT
>-|TRBV9|TRBJ1-1|many
CASSVGSPGTTEAFF
TGTGCCAGCAGCGTAGGCAGCCCAGGGACCACTGAAGCTTTCTTT
>-|TRBV5-1|TRBJ2-2|-
CASSPMMGRNTGELFF
TGCGCCAGCAGCCCCATGATGGGGAGGAACACCGGGGAGCTGTTTTTT
>-|TRBV7-2|TRBJ2-3|-
CASSLDPTGRALTDTQYF
TGTGCCAGCAGCTTAGATCCTACTGGGCGGGCCCTGACAGATACGCAGTATTTT
>-|TRBV19|TRBJ2-2|-
CASAWGPTGELFF
TGTGCCAGTGCGTGGGGGCCCACCGGGGAGCTGTTTTTT
>-|TRBV10-3|TRBJ2-5|few
CAISESLGSGETQYF
TGTGCCATCAGTGAGTCCTTGGGATCTGGCGAGACCCAGTACTTC
>-|TRBV6-6|TRBJ1-2|-
CASRLVNNYGYTF
TGTGCCAGCAGACTGGTCAATAACTATGGCTACACCTTC
>-|TRBV7-3|TRBJ2-3|few
CASSPGWDTQYF
TGTGCCAGCAGCCCCGGCTGGGATACGCAGTATTTT
>-|TRBV6-5|TRBJ1-2|few
CASSPELGDRDYGYTF
TGTGCCAGCAGTCCCGAACTCGGGGATAGGGACTATGGCTACACCTTC
>TRBD1|TRBV5-1|TRBJ1-1|many
CASQDPGQGAAFF
TGCGCCAGCCAAGACCCGGGACAGGGGGCGGCTTTCTTT
>-|TRBV7-9|TRBJ2-7|-
CASSLDPGTYEQYF
TGTGCCAGCAGCTTAGATCCAGGGACCTACGAGCAGTACTTC
>-|TRBV5-1|TRBJ2-7|few
CASSNNHRVPTSYEQYF
TGCGCCAGCAGCAATAATCACCGGGTTCCGACATCCTACGAGCAGTACTTC
>-|TRBV5-1|TRBJ2-7|few
CASSLAVGQKTGQYF
TGCGCCAGCAGCTTGGCCGTTGGACAGAAGACGGGGCAGTACTTC
>-|TRBV2|TRBJ1-4|few
CASSYEEAGGEKLFF
TGTGCCAGCAGTTACGAGGAGGCCGGAGGGGAAAAACTGTTTTTT
>-|TRBV7-8|TRBJ1-1|-
CASSPTSVTEAFF
TGTGCCAGCAGCCCTACTTCGGTCACTGAAGCTTTCTTT
>-|TRBV29-1|TRBJ2-6|few
CSVEDRRGAGANVLTF
TGCAGCGTTGAAGATCGTAGAGGGGCTGGGGCCAACGTCCTGACTTTC
>TRBD2|TRBV6-6|TRBJ2-2|few
CASSYGGVPTGELFF
TGTGCCAGCAGTTACGGGGGGGTCCCCACCGGGGAGCTGTTTTTT
>TRBD1|TRBV4-2|TRBJ1-6|few
CASSHLNRGGNSPLHF
TGTGCCAGCAGCCACCTAAACAGGGGAGGTAATTCACCCCTCCACTTT
>-|TRBV6-2/TRBV6-3|TRBJ2-3|few
CASSGVPDSTDTQYF
TGTGCCAGCAGCGGAGTTCCTGACAGCACAGATACGCAGTATTTT
>-|TRBV29-1|TRBJ1-1|-
CSVDVRVRNTEAFF
TGCAGCGTTGACGTCAGGGTGAGGAACACTGAAGCTTTCTTT
>-|TRBV3-1|TRBJ2-1|-
CASSQAPLGTGPYYEQFF
TGTGCCAGCAGCCAAGCCCCCCTCGGGACGGGCCCTTATTATGAGCAGTTCTTC
>-|TRBV5-1|TRBJ2-3|many
CASSFGTSTDTQYF
TGCGCCAGCAGCTTTGGGACTAGCACAGATACGCAGTATTTT
>-|TRBV7-3|TRBJ2-5|many
CASSPAARGSQETQYF
TGTGCCAGCAGCCCGGCGGCTAGGGGTTCACAAGAGACCCAGTACTTC
>-|TRBV3-1|TRBJ2-2|few
CASSQHTGELFF
TGTGCCAGCAGCCAACACACCGGGGAGCTGTTTTTT
>-|TRBV9|TRBJ1-1|few
CASSRDGLSDTEAFF
TGTGCCAGCAGTCGGGACGGTTTATCGGACACTGAAGCTTTCTTT
>-|TRBV18|TRBJ2-7|-
CASSATGTSYEQYF
TGTGCCAGCTCAGCGACAGGGACTTCCTACGAGCAGTACTTC
>-|TRBV20-1|TRBJ1-5|-
CSANQTVGLNQPQHF
TGCAGTGCCAATCAGACAGTGGGCCTCAATCAGCCCCAGCATTTT
>-|TRBV11-2|TRBJ2-1|-
CASSSTLTRYGEQFF
TGTGCCAGCAGCTCAACCTTGACTAGATACGGTGAGCAGTTCTTC
>-|TRBV20-1|TRBJ1-2|-
CSALSWRYGYTF
TGCAGTGCTCTTAGCTGGCGCTATGGCTACACCTTC
>TRBD1|TRBV5-1|TRBJ2-7|-
CASSPGTGIYSYEQYF
TGCGCCAGCAGCCCGGGGACAGGAATTTACTCCTACGAGCAGTACTTC
>-|TRBV4-1|TRBJ2-2|-
CASSQPKGGGTGELFF
TGCGCCAGCAGCCAGCCCAAGGGAGGGGGTACCGGGGAGCTGTTTTTT
>-|TRBV7-2|TRBJ2-1|many
CASSPLWGGASYNEQFF
TGTGCCAGCAGCCCCCTTTGGGGGGGGGCGAGCTACAATGAGCAGTTCTTC
>-|TRBV5-4|TRBJ2-1|many
CASSPGFYNEQFF
TGTGCCAGCAGCCCTGGATTCTACAATGAGCAGTTCTTC
>-|TRBV7-2|TRBJ2-3|few
CASSPVSGGRTQYF
TGTGCCAGCAGCCCCGTTTCCGGGGGTCGAACGCAGTATTTT
>TRBD2|TRBV6-4|TRBJ2-1|many
CASTTIRGDSDEQFF
TGTGCCAGCACAACCATTCGGGGGGATTCGGATGAGCAGTTCTTC
>-|TRBV4-2|TRBJ1-3|-
CASSQDLNGGSGNTIYF
TGTGCCAGCAGCCAAGATTTAAACGGCGGCTCTGGAAACACCATATATTTT
>-|TRBV7-6|TRBJ1-1|-
CASSSSQNTEAFF
TGTGCCAGCAGCTCGAGCCAGAACACTGAAGCTTTCTTT
>-|TRBV20-1|TRBJ1-2|few
CSALPGYTF
TGCAGTGCCCTACCCGGCTACACCTTC
>-|TRBV6-5|TRBJ1-1|-
CASSSRSTGGTEAFF
TGTGCCAGCAGTAGCCGGTCGACAGGCGGCACTGAAGCTTTCTTT
>-|TRBV4-3|TRBJ1-3|many
CASSQDQWSMAGNTIYF
TGCGCCAGCAGCCAAGATCAATGGAGCATGGCTGGAAACACCATATATTTT
>TRBD1|TRBV12-3/TRBV12-4|TRBJ2-1|few
CASSLRLGQIYNEQFF
TGTGCCAGCAGTTTAAGGTTGGGACAGATATACAATGAGCAGTTCTTC
>TRBD1|TRBV5-1|TRBJ1-2|many
CASSATGDDYGYTF
TGCGCCAGCAGCGCGACAGGGGATGACTATGGCTACACCTTC